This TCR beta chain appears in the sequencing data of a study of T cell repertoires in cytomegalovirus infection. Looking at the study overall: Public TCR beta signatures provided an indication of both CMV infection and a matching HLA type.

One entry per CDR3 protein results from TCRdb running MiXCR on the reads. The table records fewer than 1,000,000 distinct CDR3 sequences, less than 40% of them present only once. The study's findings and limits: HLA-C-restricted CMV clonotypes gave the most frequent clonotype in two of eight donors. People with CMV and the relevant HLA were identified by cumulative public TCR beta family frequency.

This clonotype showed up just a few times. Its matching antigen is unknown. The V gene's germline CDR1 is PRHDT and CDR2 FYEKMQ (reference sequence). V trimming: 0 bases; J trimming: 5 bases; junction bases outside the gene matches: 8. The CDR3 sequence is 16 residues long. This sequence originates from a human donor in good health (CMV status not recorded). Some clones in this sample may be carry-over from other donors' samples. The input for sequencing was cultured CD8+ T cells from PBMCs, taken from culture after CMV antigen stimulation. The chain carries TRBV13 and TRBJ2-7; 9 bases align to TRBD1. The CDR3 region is CASSLGGTGRIHEQYF. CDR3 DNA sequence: TGTGCCAGCAGCTTAGGAGGGACAGGGCGTATCCACGAGCAGTACTTC.